The T cell receptor (beta chain) under discussion was sequenced for a study of human T cells and chemical hapten exposure. Each CDR3 protein gets one entry after TCRdb re-called the RACE reads with MiXCR. The data hold 100,000 to 120,000 distinct CDR3 sequences, with less than 40% observed a single time. This CDR3 has 17 amino acids. The V gene's germline CDR1 is SGHTA and CDR2 FQGNSA. After removal of 5 bases from V and 8 bases from J, the junction contained 10 bases not matched to a gene. Described time point: patch test 3, about 24 weeks after DPC sensitization. Sample treatment: therapeutic diphenylcyclopropenone sensitization with weekly scalp DPC.

This material consisted of whole blood, taken in connection with sensitization to the hapten diphenylcyclopropenone (DPC). This sequence was found in a man aged 35 to 55 with alopecia areata. Some clones in this sample may be carry-over from other donors' samples. The chain couples TRBV7-2 to TRBJ2-1; TRBD2 aligns across 15 bases. As DNA, the CDR3 is TGTGCCAGCAGCCCGGGACTAGCGGGAGGCCCTGTGGATGAGCAGTTCTTC. This sequence encodes CASSPGLAGGPVDEQFF.